Below, 14 T cell receptor beta chains from the same sample are listed, as sequenced in a study of blood T cell repertoires in COVID-19. The assay was immunoSEQ multiplex PCR, and TCRdb's table has in-frame clones only and misses some. The sample lists some 190,000 clones, 89% occurring once. The source material was PBMCs or T cells enriched from blood (not recorded which). All receptors come from a woman aged 40 to 49 with acute COVID-19.

The chain has TRBV19 and TRBJ1-6; TRBD1 matches 8 bases. Germline loops: CDR1 LNHDA, CDR2 SQIVND (reference sequence). CDR3 length equals 16 residues. V shed 3 bases, J shed 5 bases, and the junction held 6 bases outside the gene matches. The CDR3 DNA reads as TGTGCCAGTAGTATCGACATGACAGGGGATAATTCACCCCTCCACTTT. Translating it yields CASSIDMTGDNSPLHF.

This chain connects TRBV18 to TRBJ1-2; 9 bases match TRBD1. Germline V CDR1 and CDR2: KGHSH, LQKENI. J was trimmed by 4 bases and V by 3 bases; bases with no gene match: 9. The CDR3 is 16 residues long. CDR3 sequence reads: CASSPVLGTGSYGYTF. DNA of the CDR3: TGTGCCAGCTCACCCGTCTTGGGGACAGGGTCCTATGGCTACACCTTC. Complete variable domain (other parts from reference TRBV18 and TRBJ1-2): NAGVMQNPRHLVRRRGQEARLRCSPMKGHSHVYWYRQLPEEGLKFMVYLQKENIIDESGMPKERFSAEFPKEGPSILRIQQVVRGDSAAYFCASSPVLGTGSYGYTFGSGTRLTVV.

The chain has TRBV19 and TRBJ1-1; D may be TRBD1 (6 bases). Between the trimmed V and J ends, which lost 5 bases and 2 bases, there was a span of 12 bases. CDR1 LNHDA and CDR2 SQIVND come from the germline V gene (reference sequence). The CDR3 runs 14 residues. Here the CDR3 DNA reads TGTGCCAGTAGTGCGACAGGTGATAACACTGAAGCTTTCTTT. Its protein is CASSATGDNTEAFF.

The rearrangement joins TRBV3-1 (or the pseudogene TRBV3-2) to TRBJ1-2; weak D call: TRBD1 (5 bases). The germline V gene encodes CDR1 LGHDT and CDR2 YNNKEL (reference sequence). CDR3 size: 14 residues. Trimming stripped 4 bases from V and 5 bases from J, with 14 bases between. As DNA, the CDR3 is TGTGCCAGCAGCCGGGAGGGGCAGGCGTATGGCTACACCTTC. Protein: CASSREGQAYGYTF.

CDR3 DNA: TGTGCCAGCAGCCACCTGACAGGGGGGGACGAGACCCAGTACTTC. Its protein product is CASSHLTGGDETQYF. This chain links TRBV3-1 (or the pseudogene TRBV3-2) with TRBJ2-5, with 9 bases matching TRBD1. J was trimmed by 5 bases and V by 3 bases; bases with no gene match: 7. CDR3 length equals 15 residues. Germline CDR1 reads LGHDT; CDR2 reads YNNKEL (reference sequence).

This clone appeared once. This chain's CDR3 is CASSVQLSTEAFF. The DNA of the CDR3 is TGTGCCAGCAGCGTACAACTGAGCACTGAAGCTTTCTTT. The chain joins TRBV9 to TRBJ1-1; D gene unclear. The CDR3 is made up of 13 amino acids. V was shortened by 1 base and J by 4 bases, with 8 bases between the two germline ends. CDR1 SGDLS and CDR2 YYNGEE come from the germline V gene.

The chain couples TRBV6-5 to TRBJ2-7; 14 positions agree with TRBD2. V was clipped by 5 bases and J by 5 bases; unmatched bases: 5. CDR1 and CDR2 (germline): MNHEY, SVGAGI. The CDR3 length is 15 residues. This CDR3 reads CASSQKGLAGDEQYF. CDR3 bases: TGTGCCAGCAGTCAAAAGGGACTAGCGGGGGACGAGCAGTACTTC.

The chain employs TRBV7-8 and TRBJ1-5; a possible D gene is TRBD1 (6 bases). This CDR3 is built from 17 residues. From germline, CDR1 is SGHVS and CDR2 FQNEAQ. V was clipped by 0 bases and J by 6 bases, with 18 bases between them. In nucleotides, the CDR3 is TGTGCCAGCAGCTTAGCGGGGGCGGGGGCGCAGGGTCAGCCCCAGCATTTT. This codes for CASSLAGAGAQGQPQHF.

The J gene is TRBJ1-1, the V gene TRBV19; D is ambiguous. CDR1 is LNHDA, CDR2 SQIVND, per germline (reference sequence). The CDR3 has 14 amino acids. The germline V and J ends were trimmed by 4 bases and 2 bases, with 11 bases remaining between them. The CDR3 protein is CASSNQEGNTEAFF. The CDR3 region has the DNA TGTGCCAGTAGTAACCAGGAGGGTAACACTGAAGCTTTCTTT.

J is TRBJ2-7 and V is TRBV6-2 or TRBV6-3; 8 bases match TRBD1. The CDR3 consists of 14 residues. Trimming removed 3 bases from V and 4 bases from J; junction bases left unmatched: 5. CDR1 MNHEY and CDR2 SVGEGT come from the germline V gene. CDR3 residues: CASSYGTGVYEQYF. CDR3 bases: TGTGCCAGCAGTTATGGGACAGGAGTATACGAGCAGTACTTC.

This chain links TRBV19 with TRBJ2-7; unclear D gene. The germline V and J ends were trimmed by 4 bases and 1 base, with 8 bases remaining between them. There are 13 residues in the CDR3. The germline gives CDR1 LNHDA, CDR2 SQIVND (reference sequence). The CDR3 DNA sequence: TGTGCCAGTAGTACAACAGTTTCCTACGAGCAGTACTTC. Protein product: CASSTTVSYEQYF.

Written as DNA, the CDR3 is TGTGCCAGTGGACAGGGGGCGGGTAATTCACCCCTCCACTTT. This sequence encodes CASGQGAGNSPLHF. The chain links TRBV19 to TRBJ1-6; TRBD1 aligns across 11 bases. The length of the CDR3 is 14 residues. Germline V lookup: CDR1 LNHDA, CDR2 SQIVND (reference sequence). Germline trimming cut 8 bases from V and 6 bases from J; bases unmatched to any gene: 3.

The rearrangement links TRBV24-1 to TRBJ2-7, with D possibly TRBD1 on 5 matching bases. Deletions cut 3 bases from V and 3 bases from J, with 14 bases between. In germline, CDR1 is KGHDR, CDR2 SFDVKD. The length of the CDR3 is 15 residues. The CDR3 DNA sequence: TGTGCCACCAGTGATGATGGACAAAACGGCTACGAGCAGTACTTC. This encodes CATSDDGQNGYEQYF.

The rearrangement joins TRBV10-3 to TRBJ2-3; TRBD2 agrees at 12 bases. Germline CDR1 and CDR2: ENHRY and SYGVKD. The CDR3 is 16 residues long. With V trimmed by 5 bases and J by 2 bases, 5 bases remained unmatched. The DNA of the CDR3 is TGTGCCATCAGTCCCGGGACTAGCGGGTTCACAGATACGCAGTATTTT. Amino acid sequence: CAISPGTSGFTDTQYF.